Listed below are T cell receptor beta chains from one sample, sequenced in a study of blood T cell repertoires in COVID-19. Assay used: immunoSEQ multiplex PCR; TCRdb lists only in-frame clones, some missing. The profile shows around 84,000 clones, around 88% of them singletons. What was sequenced was peripheral blood. The receptors derive from an elderly man with active or convalescent COVID-19. Both conserved end residues are part of each CDR3. D genes are given only for firm matches. Only some rows state a clone size, as once, few, many or a class for expanded clones.

J gene | V gene | clone size | D gene | CDR3 protein | CDR3 DNA
TRBJ1-5 | TRBV28 | - | TRBD1 | CAGSYRDRVFQPQHF | TGTGCCGGTTCGTACCGGGACAGGGTGTTTCAGCCCCAGCATTTT
TRBJ2-2 | TRBV4-3 | - | TRBD2 | CASSQAVASGRGRTGELFF | TGCGCCAGCAGCCAAGCGGTGGCTAGCGGGAGAGGACGCACCGGGGAGCTGTTTTTT
TRBJ1-2 | TRBV29-1 | - | - | CSVSPLLNRDYGYTF | TGCAGCGTTTCCCCACTACTGAACAGGGACTATGGCTACACCTTC
TRBJ1-3 | TRBV11-2 | - | - | CASSLVGVHPRDTIYF | TGTGCCAGCAGCTTAGTTGGTGTCCACCCCAGGGACACCATATATTTT
TRBJ2-5 | TRBV9 | - | - | CASSVRGGGLGTQYF | TGTGCCAGCAGCGTAAGAGGAGGGGGCTTGGGGACCCAGTACTTC
TRBJ2-3 | TRBV7-8 | few | - | CASSGPRGQKLDTQYF | TGTGCCAGCAGCGGCCCCCGAGGACAGAAGTTAGATACGCAGTATTTT
TRBJ2-7 | TRBV5-1 | once | - | CASSLGQSTWGEQYF | TGCGCCAGCAGCTTGGGACAGTCGACATGGGGCGAGCAGTACTTC
TRBJ2-2 | TRBV4-3 | few | - | CASSQRTVRTGELFF | TGCGCCAGCAGCCAAAGGACAGTACGAACCGGGGAGCTGTTTTTT
TRBJ2-3 | TRBV10-2 | - | - | CASSEVWATDTQYF | TGCGCCAGCAGTGAGGTTTGGGCGACAGATACGCAGTATTTT
TRBJ1-2 | TRBV28 | once | - | CASSLTGLVGYGYTF | TGTGCCAGCAGTTTAACAGGGTTAGTTGGCTATGGCTACACCTTC
TRBJ1-2 | TRBV5-1 | - | - | CASRQGYLEYGYTF | TGCGCCAGCAGACAAGGATATCTGGAGTATGGCTACACCTTC
TRBJ1-5 | TRBV28 | - | TRBD1 | CASSGQGRWQPQHF | TGTGCCAGCAGTGGACAGGGGAGATGGCAGCCCCAGCATTTT
TRBJ1-2 | TRBV28 | - | - | CASSLNGDGYTF | TGTGCCAGCAGTTTAAACGGAGATGGCTACACCTTC
TRBJ2-3 | TRBV5-1 | - | TRBD2 | CASALAGGPSTDTQYF | TGCGCCAGCGCCCTAGCGGGGGGCCCTAGCACAGATACGCAGTATTTT
TRBJ1-2 | TRBV6-5 | - | - | CASSREESVYGYTF | TGTGCCAGCAGCAGGGAAGAGTCCGTCTATGGCTACACCTTC
TRBJ2-3 | TRBV5-1 | - | - | CASSLGSYPDTQYF | TGCGCCAGCAGCTTGGGATCCTACCCAGATACGCAGTATTTT
TRBJ1-2 | TRBV6-2/TRBV6-3 | - | - | CASSFASDSFYGYTF | TGTGCCAGCAGTTTCGCGTCGGATAGCTTCTATGGCTACACCTTC
TRBJ1-2 | TRBV3-1/TRBV3-2 | - | TRBD1 | CASRPTPTGAGGYTF | TGTGCCAGCAGGCCAACGCCAACAGGGGCGGGGGGCTACACCTTC
TRBJ1-1 | TRBV5-4 | - | - | CASSLGQNKAFF | TGTGCCAGCAGCTTGGGACAGAATAAAGCTTTCTTT
TRBJ1-1 | TRBV7-8 | - | TRBD1 | CASSSTGDSSEAFF | TGTGCCAGCAGCTCGACAGGGGACAGCTCTGAAGCTTTCTTT
TRBJ1-2 | TRBV7-9 | few | TRBD1 | CASSLVGQAVLLGYTF | TGTGCCAGCAGCTTAGTCGGACAGGCGGTACTTCTGGGCTACACCTTC
TRBJ1-2 | TRBV19 | - | - | CASSVHREPFYGYTF | TGTGCCAGTAGTGTTCACAGGGAACCCTTCTATGGCTACACCTTC
TRBJ2-1 | TRBV27 | - | - | CASSLQGRSSYNEQFF | TGTGCCAGCAGTTTACAGGGGCGTAGCTCCTACAATGAGCAGTTCTTC
TRBJ2-1 | TRBV7-2 | - | - | CASSLDQGGNEQFF | TGTGCCAGCAGCTTAGACCAGGGTGGGAATGAGCAGTTCTTC
TRBJ2-3 | TRBV5-1 | - | - | CASSVEGVGTDTQYF | TGCGCCAGCAGCGTTGAGGGGGTAGGCACAGATACGCAGTATTTT
TRBJ1-5 | TRBV2 | - | - | CASNPLTGIGQPQHF | TGTGCCAGCAACCCCCTGACAGGAATCGGACAGCCCCAGCATTTT
TRBJ1-1 | TRBV5-1 | few | - | CASSLDSQDTEAFF | TGCGCCAGCAGCTTGGACAGCCAAGACACTGAAGCTTTCTTT
TRBJ1-3 | TRBV5-1 | - | - | CASSLGRHGDLNTIYF | TGCGCCAGCAGCTTGGGACGGCATGGGGACTTAAACACCATATATTTT
TRBJ1-1 | TRBV3-1/TRBV3-2 | few | - | CASSSSARDTEAFF | TGTGCCAGCAGCTCGTCGGCGAGGGACACTGAAGCTTTCTTT
TRBJ2-7 | TRBV10-3 | - | - | CAISESEAGRQDEQYF | TGTGCCATCAGTGAGTCCGAGGCAGGGCGGCAGGACGAGCAGTACTTC
TRBJ2-7 | TRBV19 | - | - | CASSIGRSYEQYF | TGTGCCAGTAGTATCGGCAGGTCCTACGAGCAGTACTTC
TRBJ1-4 | TRBV5-5 | - | - | CASSSTLGQRGKLFF | TGTGCCAGCAGCTCGACCTTAGGACAACGAGGAAAACTGTTTTTT
TRBJ2-7 | TRBV30 | - | - | CAWSALNYEQYF | TGTGCCTGGAGCGCCCTAAACTACGAGCAGTACTTC
TRBJ2-3 | TRBV5-4 | - | TRBD2 | CASSRRLAGSTDTQYF | TGTGCCAGCAGCCGAAGACTAGCGGGAAGCACAGATACGCAGTATTTT
TRBJ2-7 | TRBV18 | - | - | CASSPNPPGSYEQYF | TGTGCCAGCTCACCAAATCCCCCAGGGTCCTACGAGCAGTACTTC
TRBJ1-4 | TRBV7-8 | - | TRBD1 | CASSWDRDGEKLFF | TGTGCCAGCAGCTGGGACAGGGATGGTGAAAAACTGTTTTTT
TRBJ1-2 | TRBV15 | - | - | CATSRQGNYGYTF | TGTGCCACCAGTCGGCAGGGAAACTATGGCTACACCTTC
TRBJ1-1 | TRBV28 | - | - | CASSPPGAKRAFF | TGTGCCAGCAGTCCACCAGGGGCTAAGCGAGCTTTCTTT
TRBJ1-1 | TRBV29-1 | once | - | CSTSQGNTEAFF | TGCAGCACGTCACAGGGGAACACTGAAGCTTTCTTT
TRBJ1-5 | TRBV6-4 | - | - | CASSDRPGEQPQHF | TGTGCCAGCAGTGACCGTCCAGGGGAACAGCCCCAGCATTTT
TRBJ2-7 | TRBV7-2 | - | TRBD2 | CASSQGGPNEQYF | TGTGCCAGCAGCCAGGGAGGGCCGAACGAGCAGTACTTC
TRBJ2-4 | TRBV7-9 | - | - | CASSWRLTDNIQYF | TGTGCCAGCAGCTGGCGGCTGACAGATAACATTCAGTACTTC
TRBJ1-6 | TRBV6-5 | - | - | CASTRAYSQNSPLHF | TGTGCCAGCACCAGAGCTTACAGTCAAAATTCACCCCTCCACTTT
TRBJ1-4 | TRBV30 | - | TRBD1 | CAWRLPGTGQNEKLFF | TGTGCCTGGAGGTTGCCGGGGACAGGACAAAATGAAAAACTGTTTTTT
TRBJ1-5 | TRBV19 | - | - | CASSFTGPPEGNQPQHF | TGTGCCAGTAGTTTTACGGGCCCCCCGGAGGGCAATCAGCCCCAGCATTTT
TRBJ1-1 | TRBV13 | - | TRBD1 | CASSPHGQGGAKAFF | TGTGCCAGCAGTCCCCATGGACAGGGAGGCGCCAAAGCTTTCTTT
TRBJ2-2 | TRBV2 | - | - | CASGGQNTGELFF | TGTGCCAGCGGGGGACAGAACACCGGGGAGCTGTTTTTT
TRBJ2-1 | TRBV3-1/TRBV3-2 | once | - | CASSRATGTYNEQFF | TGTGCCAGCAGCCGAGCAACCGGGACCTACAATGAGCAGTTCTTC